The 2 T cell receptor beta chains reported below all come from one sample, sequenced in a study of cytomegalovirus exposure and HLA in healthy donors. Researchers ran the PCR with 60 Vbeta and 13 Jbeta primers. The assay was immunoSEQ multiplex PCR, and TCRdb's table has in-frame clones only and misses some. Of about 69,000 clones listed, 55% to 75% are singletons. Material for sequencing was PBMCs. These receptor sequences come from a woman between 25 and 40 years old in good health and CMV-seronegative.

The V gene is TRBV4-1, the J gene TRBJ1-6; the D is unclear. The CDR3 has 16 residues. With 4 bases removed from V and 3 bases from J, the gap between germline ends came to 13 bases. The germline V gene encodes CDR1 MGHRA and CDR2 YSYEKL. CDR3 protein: CASSPLNRFYNSPLHF. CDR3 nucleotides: TGCGCCAGCAGCCCTTTAAACAGATTCTATAATTCACCCCTCCACTTT.

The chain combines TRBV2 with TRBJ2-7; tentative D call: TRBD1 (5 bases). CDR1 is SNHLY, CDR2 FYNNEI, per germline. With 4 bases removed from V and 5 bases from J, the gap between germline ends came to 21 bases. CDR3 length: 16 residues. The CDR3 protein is CASSAPVWGSSHEQYF. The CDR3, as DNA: TGTGCCAGCAGTGCTCCTGTTTGGGGCAGTTCCCACGAGCAGTACTTC. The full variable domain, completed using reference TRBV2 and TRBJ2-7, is EPEVTQTPSHQVTQMGQEVILRCVPISNHLYFYWYRQILGQKVEFLVSFYNNEISEKSEIFDDQFSVERPDGSNFTLKIRSTKLEDSAMYFCASSAPVWGSSHEQYFGPGTRLTVT.